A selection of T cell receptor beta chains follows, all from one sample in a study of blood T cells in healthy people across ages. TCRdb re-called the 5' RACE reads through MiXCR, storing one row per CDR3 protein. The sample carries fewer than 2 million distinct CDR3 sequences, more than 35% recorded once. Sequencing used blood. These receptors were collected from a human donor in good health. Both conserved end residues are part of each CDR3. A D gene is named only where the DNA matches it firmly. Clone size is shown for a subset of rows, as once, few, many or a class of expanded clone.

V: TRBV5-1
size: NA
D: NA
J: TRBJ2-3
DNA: TGCGTCAGCAGCTTGGGTGGGGGCCCCAGCACAGATACGCAGTATTTT
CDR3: CVSSLGGGPSTDTQYF

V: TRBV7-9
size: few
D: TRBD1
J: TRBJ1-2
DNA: TGTGCCAGCAGCTCACCCCGGACAGGGAAGGTGTCAAACCCTTATGGCTACACCTTC
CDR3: CASSSPRTGKVSNPYGYTF

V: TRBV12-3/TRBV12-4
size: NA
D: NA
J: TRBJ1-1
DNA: TGTGCCAGCACCATGAGAAGGGGTGCTGAAGCTTTCTTT
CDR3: CASTMRRGAEAFF

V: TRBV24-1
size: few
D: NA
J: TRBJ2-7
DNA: TGTGCCACCAGTGATTTTGACCTATCTCGTGGGACGTACTTC
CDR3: CATSDFDLSRGTYF

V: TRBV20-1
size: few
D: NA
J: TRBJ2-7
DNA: TGCAGTGCTAGTAGTGTTCAGGGAATTCTTAATTACGAGCAGTACTTC
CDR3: CSASSVQGILNYEQYF

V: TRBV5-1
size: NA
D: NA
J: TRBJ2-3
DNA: TGCGCCAGCAGCTGGGGGCAGAACACAGATACGCAGTATTTT
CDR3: CASSWGQNTDTQYF

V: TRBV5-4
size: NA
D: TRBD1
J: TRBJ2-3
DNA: TGTGCCAGCAGCTTGGTTTTTGGGGACAGGGGTACAGATACGCAGTATTTT
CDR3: CASSLVFGDRGTDTQYF

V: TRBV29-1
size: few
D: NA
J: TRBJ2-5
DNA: TGCACTATCGCGGAGGAGACCCAGTACTTC
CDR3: CTIAEETQYF

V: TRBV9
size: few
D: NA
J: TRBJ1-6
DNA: TGTGCCAGCAGCACCCGGGACACAATTAATTCACCCCTCCACTTT
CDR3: CASSTRDTINSPLHF

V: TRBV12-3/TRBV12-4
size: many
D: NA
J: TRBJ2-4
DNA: TGTGCCAGCAGCCCCCACGGAGCCAAAAACATTCAGTACTTC
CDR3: CASSPHGAKNIQYF

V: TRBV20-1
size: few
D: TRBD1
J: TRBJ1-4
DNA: TGCAGTGCCAGGCAGGGGGCGAATGAAAAACTGTTTTTT
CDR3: CSARQGANEKLFF

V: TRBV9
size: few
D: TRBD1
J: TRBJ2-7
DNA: TGTGCCAGCAGCGTAGGTTCGGGACAGGGCAAGACCAGGGGAGGAGACGAGCAGTACTTC
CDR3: CASSVGSGQGKTRGGDEQYF

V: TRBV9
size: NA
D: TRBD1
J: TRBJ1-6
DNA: TGTGCCAGCAGCGCTGGACAGGGTGCTGAGTCACCCCTCCACTTT
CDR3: CASSAGQGAESPLHF

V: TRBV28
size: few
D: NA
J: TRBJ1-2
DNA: TGTGCCAGCAGTCCCACCGTAGGGTCGTTGACAGGACCTAACTATGGCTACACCTTC
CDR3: CASSPTVGSLTGPNYGYTF

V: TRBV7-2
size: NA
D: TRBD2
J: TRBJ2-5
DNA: TGTGCCGGCAGCTTAGGTACTAGCGTAGTGTCCCAGTACTTC
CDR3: CAGSLGTSVVSQYF

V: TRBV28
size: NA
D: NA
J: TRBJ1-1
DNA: TGTGCCAGCAGTTTATCGCGGGAGATGAACACTGAAGCTTTCTTT
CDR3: CASSLSREMNTEAFF

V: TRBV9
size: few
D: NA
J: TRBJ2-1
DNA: TGTGCCAGCAGCGTAGGAATAGGTGGTAGGTTCAATGAGCAGTTCTTC
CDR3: CASSVGIGGRFNEQFF